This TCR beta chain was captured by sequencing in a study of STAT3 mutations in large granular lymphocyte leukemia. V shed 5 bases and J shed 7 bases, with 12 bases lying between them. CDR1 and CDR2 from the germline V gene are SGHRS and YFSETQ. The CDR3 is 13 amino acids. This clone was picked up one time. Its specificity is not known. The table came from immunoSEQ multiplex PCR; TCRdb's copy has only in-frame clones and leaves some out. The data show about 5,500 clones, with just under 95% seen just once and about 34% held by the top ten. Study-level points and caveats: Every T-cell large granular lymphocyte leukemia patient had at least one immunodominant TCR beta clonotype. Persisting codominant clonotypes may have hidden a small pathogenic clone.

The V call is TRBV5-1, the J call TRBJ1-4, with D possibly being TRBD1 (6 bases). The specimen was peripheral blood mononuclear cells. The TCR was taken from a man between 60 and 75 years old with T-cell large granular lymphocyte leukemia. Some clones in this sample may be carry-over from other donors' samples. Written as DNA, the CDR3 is TGCGCCAGCAGGGACAGCCATCCTGAAAAACTGTTTTTT. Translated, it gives CASRDSHPEKLFF. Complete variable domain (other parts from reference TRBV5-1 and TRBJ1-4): KAGVTQTPRYLIKTRGQQVTLSCSPISGHRSVSWYQQTPGQGLQFLFEYFSETQRNKGNFPGRFSGRQFSNSRSEMNVSTLELGDSALYLCASRDSHPEKLFFGSGTQLSVL.